This T cell receptor (beta chain) was recorded in a study of radiation and T cells in renal cell carcinoma. Produced via immunoSEQ multiplex PCR; TCRdb's table is partial and in-frame only. This sample carries 70,000 or so clones, around 76% of them seen once, and the ten largest clones take under 6.5%. This clone has a handful of counts. Its antigen is still unknown. Study results and caveats: Top tumor clonotypes rose in blood 2 weeks post-radiation, then contracted.

Germline lookup yields CDR1 MDHEN and CDR2 SYDVKM. The length of the CDR3 is 14 residues. V was pared by 6 bases and J by 1 base, with 13 bases between. The sample's time point: blood 2 weeks post-SBRT. The treatment here: 15 Gy SBRT to primary tumor, nephrectomy 4 weeks later. Clear cell pathology was present in this patient's renal cell carcinoma. The material was blood, obtained from a patient whose treatment included radiotherapy and nephrectomy. V is TRBV28 and J is TRBJ2-7, with D possibly matching TRBD2 (5 bases). This TCR was sampled from a man aged 55 to 70 with renal cell carcinoma. The CDR3 region is CASRAREESYEQYF. In DNA form, the CDR3 reads TGTGCCAGCAGGGCGAGGGAAGAATCCTACGAGCAGTACTTC.